The entry that follows covers one T cell receptor (beta chain) sequence. Its antigen is undetermined. CDR1 is SEHNR and CDR2 is FQNEAQ in the germline V gene (reference sequence). Deletions cut 1 base from V and 10 bases from J, with 14 bases between. CDR3 length: 14 residues. The data belong to a study of brain metastases from non-small cell lung cancer. General observations from the study: In 55% to 70% of brain metastases, T-cell clones were expanded compared with matched primary tumors. Fewer infiltrating T cells were found in brain metastases than primaries. Brain metastases shared most TCR repertoire with primaries, with sparse T cells.

Sequencing was performed with immunoSEQ multiplex PCR; in TCRdb, only in-frame clones are kept and a portion is missing. Among some 340 clones listed, 82% were seen once. This TCR was recovered from a donor at least 40 years old with non-small cell lung cancer. The chain employs TRBV7-9 and TRBJ2-1, with a weak D call TRBD2 (6 bases). The source material was tissue from a brain metastasis. The CDR3 bases are TGTGCCAGCAGCTTAGAGGGACTCAATGGGGAGCAGTTCTTC. Protein: CASSLEGLNGEQFF.